This T cell receptor (beta chain) was recovered during a study of vaccination and CD4 T cells after COVID-19. This clonotype is termed medium-sized. Antigen unknown. Germline V gives CDR1 MNHEY, CDR2 SMNVEV (reference sequence). V lost 5 bases to trimming and J lost 6 bases; unmatched junction nucleotides: 9. CDR3 length: 16 residues. The Oncomine TCR Beta short-read assay was what sequenced the DNA obtained from cultured CD4+ T cells. TCRdb ran MiXCR on the PCR reads and lists one entry per CDR3 protein. This table holds around 11,000 distinct CDR3 sequences, about 30% found once. Treatment given: approximately 10-day PBMC culture with coronavirus spike peptide pools or control peptides (ViraFEST assay). Cells received half-medium changes with fresh IL-2 medium on days 3 and 7.

Sequencing was carried out using cultured CD4+ T cells from blood. The chain recombines TRBV27 with TRBJ1-6; TRBD1 agrees at 8 bases. This clonotype originated in a human donor with COVID-19. The CDR3 loop reads CASSLPQTGGNSPLHF. CDR3 DNA: TGTGCCAGCAGTCTACCTCAAACAGGGGGTAATTCACCCCTCCACTTT.